A single sample is the source of the 21 T cell receptor beta chains below, sequenced in a study of Ad26.COV2.S vaccination and SARS-CoV-2 variants. The treatment is: some 19 received Ad26.COV2.S at low or high dose, single or two shots; about 5 received placebo; per-sample allocation not given. Day 63 after the first vaccine or placebo injection was the time point for sampling. Profiled with immunoSEQ multiplex PCR; TCRdb holds only in-frame clones, not every one. The repertoire consists of roughly 320,000 clones, with 70% to 90% occurring once and the leading ten covering under 2.5%. The sequencing here drew on peripheral blood, taken in a trial of Ad26.COV2.S vaccine versus placebo. The receptors come from a person aged 18-65 years who received the Ad26.COV2.S COVID-19 vaccine or a placebo.

This sequence joins TRBV27 and TRBJ1-2; TRBD1 matches at 8 bases. Germline V CDR1 and CDR2: MNHEY, SMNVEV (reference sequence). This CDR3 has 15 residues. Trimming removed 0 bases from V and 3 bases from J; junction bases left unmatched: 3. Written as DNA, the CDR3 is TGTGCCAGCAGTTTATCGTCAGGGGGCTACTATGGCTACACCTTC. Amino acids: CASSLSSGGYYGYTF.

The V call is TRBV5-1, the J call TRBJ1-2; 8 bases agree with TRBD1. J lost 2 bases, V lost 3 bases, and 3 bases had no gene match. Germline V CDR1 and CDR2: SGHRS, YFSETQ. The CDR3 contains 14 residues. The CDR3 region is CASSSGGANYGYTF. The CDR3 coding sequence is TGCGCCAGCAGCTCAGGGGGCGCAAACTATGGCTACACCTTC.

There are a few counts of this clone. The genes are TRBV18 and TRBJ2-4; 9 bases agree with TRBD1. Germline loops: CDR1 KGHSH, CDR2 LQKENI. The CDR3 covers 18 residues. Germline trimming cut 5 bases from V and 0 bases from J; bases unmatched to any gene: 11. The CDR3 protein is CASSKGQGRALAKNIQYF. CDR3 nucleotides: TGTGCCAGCTCAAAGGGACAGGGCCGAGCACTAGCCAAAAACATTCAGTACTTC.

The gene calls are TRBV6-5 and TRBJ1-4, with D possibly being TRBD1 (6 bases). V was cut by 6 bases and J by 3 bases, with 14 bases left in between. There are 15 residues in the CDR3. In germline, CDR1 is MNHEY, CDR2 SVGAGI. CDR3 residues: CASRRTAGPNEKLFF. The CDR3 DNA follows: TGTGCCAGCAGACGGACAGCAGGACCTAATGAAAAACTGTTTTTT.

J is TRBJ2-2 and V is TRBV27; D gene ambiguous. CDR3 length equals 15 residues. Germline CDR1 is MNHEY and CDR2 is SMNVEV (reference sequence). Trimming took off 0 bases at V and 5 bases at J, with 10 bases between the two ends. The CDR3 DNA is TGTGCCAGCAGTTTATCACGTTTCAATACCGGGGAGCTGTTTTTT. This sequence encodes CASSLSRFNTGELFF.

A single count supports this clone. The chain has TRBV9 and TRBJ2-1; unclear D gene. V lost 0 bases and J 4 bases, leaving 17 bases between the germline ends. The CDR3 has 17 residues. Per the germline V gene, CDR1 is SGDLS and CDR2 is YYNGEE. CDR3 in DNA: TGTGCCAGCAGCGTAGGGAGTTTTAGCACCACGTACAATGAGCAGTTCTTC. This translates into CASSVGSFSTTYNEQFF.

The V gene is TRBV15, the J gene TRBJ2-7; no firm D call. Looked up from germline, CDR1 is LNHNV and CDR2 is YYDKDF (reference sequence). Between the trimmed V and J ends, which lost 0 bases and 6 bases, there was a span of 9 bases. The CDR3 loop spans 13 amino acids. CDR3 sequence (DNA): TGTGCCACCAGCAGAGATGTGAACCGCGAGCAGTACTTC. As protein: CATSRDVNREQYF. Full variable domain (outside the CDR3, taken from reference TRBV15 and TRBJ2-7): DAMVIQNPRYQVTQFGKPVTLSCSQTLNHNVMYWYQQKSSQAPKLLFHYYDKDFNNEADTPDNFQSRRPNTSFCFLDIRSPGLGDTAMYLCATSRDVNREQYFGPGTRLTVT.

The V call is TRBV11-2, the J call TRBJ1-4, with 9 nucleotides matching TRBD1. CDR1 and CDR2 (germline): SGHAT, FQNNGV. The V segment lost 3 bases and the J segment 8 bases; nucleotides outside the gene matches: 7. CDR3 length: 15 residues. CDR3 residues: CASSLMGTGQEKLFF. CDR3 in DNA: TGTGCCAGCAGCTTGATGGGGACAGGGCAGGAAAAACTGTTTTTT.

The CDR3 loop is CASNERTSEDNEQFF. CDR3 nucleotide sequence: TGTGCCAGCAACGAAAGAACTAGCGAGGACAATGAGCAGTTCTTC. The chain links TRBV2 to TRBJ2-1, with 7 bases lining up with TRBD2. CDR1 and CDR2 from the germline V gene are SNHLY and FYNNEI. The CDR3 is made up of 15 amino acids. V trimming: 7 bases; J trimming: 5 bases; junction bases outside the gene matches: 11.

The V and J genes are TRBV29-1 and TRBJ2-1, with TRBD1 matching over 8 bases. Trimming removed 3 bases from V and 15 bases from J; junction bases left unmatched: 10. Germline V gene sequence: CDR1 SQVTM, CDR2 ANQGSEA. The CDR3 consists of 12 residues. The CDR3 loop is CSVEGDRSAPFF. CDR3 in DNA: TGCAGCGTTGAGGGGGACAGGAGTGCCCCGTTCTTC.

CDR3: CASSQGTGGNYGYTF. CDR3 in DNA: TGCGCCAGCAGCCAAGGGACAGGGGGCAACTATGGCTACACCTTC. The rearrangement uses TRBV4-1 and TRBJ1-2; 11 positions agree with TRBD1. J was trimmed by 2 bases and V by 1 base; bases with no gene match: 0. CDR1 and CDR2 from the germline V gene are MGHRA and YSYEKL. The CDR3 is 15 residues long.

The rearrangement uses TRBV7-3 and TRBJ2-2; TRBD2 agrees at 8 bases. CDR3 length: 16 residues. Trimming removed 5 bases from V and 6 bases from J; junction bases left unmatched: 11. Germline V gives CDR1 SGHTA, CDR2 FQGTGA. The CDR3 loop is CASSPLAGPLSGELFF. DNA of the CDR3: TGTGCCAGCAGCCCTTTAGCGGGGCCTTTGTCCGGGGAGCTGTTTTTT.

V gene TRBV15 combines with J gene TRBJ2-2; D possibly matches TRBD1 or TRBD2 (5 bases each). Germline CDR1 and CDR2: LNHNV and YYDKDF (reference sequence). The CDR3 contains 15 residues. V was shortened by 3 bases and J by 7 bases, with 15 bases between the two germline ends. CDR3 amino acids: CATSRSWDGGGELFF. In DNA form, the CDR3 reads TGTGCCACCAGCAGGTCGTGGGACGGTGGCGGGGAGCTGTTTTTT. The whole variable domain, filled in from reference TRBV15 and TRBJ2-2, reads DAMVIQNPRYQVTQFGKPVTLSCSQTLNHNVMYWYQQKSSQAPKLLFHYYDKDFNNEADTPDNFQSRRPNTSFCFLDIRSPGLGDTAMYLCATSRSWDGGGELFFGEGSRLTVL.

The chain is built from TRBV6-5 and TRBJ2-1; no definite D call. The CDR3 spans 14 residues. CDR1 is MNHEY, CDR2 SVGAGI, per germline. Trimming pared 7 bases from V and 1 base from J, leaving 11 bases between. As DNA, the CDR3 is TGTGCCAGCAACCCAAATCTATCCTACAATGAGCAGTTCTTC. It is translated as CASNPNLSYNEQFF.

The table lists this clone with a count of one. V gene TRBV28 combines with J gene TRBJ2-5; D may be TRBD2 (7 bases). Germline values: CDR1 MDHEN, CDR2 SYDVKM. Trimming removed 2 bases from V and 3 bases from J, with 13 bases in between. This CDR3 comprises 15 residues. The CDR3 loop is CASSLAGAGEETQYF. DNA of the CDR3: TGTGCCAGCAGTTTAGCGGGGGCGGGAGAAGAGACCCAGTACTTC.

The chain uses TRBV6-5 and TRBJ1-1; maybe TRBD1 (6 bases). The ends were cut back, 6 bases at V and 0 bases at J, with 14 bases in the middle. This CDR3 is 15 amino acids long. Germline CDR1 MNHEY, CDR2 SVGAGI. CDR3 sequence (DNA): TGTGCCAGCAGATACCAGGACAGCTTGAACACTGAAGCTTTCTTT. Translation: CASRYQDSLNTEAFF.

This chain joins TRBV28 and TRBJ1-1; D possibly corresponds to TRBD1 (6 bases). Looked up from germline, CDR1 is MDHEN and CDR2 is SYDVKM. CDR3 length: 13 amino acids. Deletions cut 6 bases from V and 8 bases from J, with 16 bases between. The CDR3 region is CASRIIRGGEAFF. The CDR3 DNA reads as TGTGCCAGCAGAATCATCAGGGGAGGGGAAGCTTTCTTT.

In this sample, this clone turned up once. J is TRBJ1-6 and V is TRBV3-1 (or the pseudogene TRBV3-2); TRBD1 aligns across 8 bases. The CDR3 spans 15 residues. CDR1 and CDR2 from the germline V gene are LGHDT and YNNKEL (reference sequence). The V gene end was trimmed by 4 bases and the J gene end by 7 bases; junction bases not matched to a gene: 6. The CDR3 sequence: CASSRQDRVNSPLHF. CDR3 DNA sequence: TGTGCCAGCAGCCGCCAGGACAGGGTAAATTCACCCCTCCACTTT.

The chain combines TRBV6-1 with TRBJ1-4; tentative D call: TRBD1 (6 bases). The CDR3 runs 19 residues. V was pared by 2 bases and J by 5 bases, with 24 bases between. The germline CDR1 and CDR2 sequences are MNHNS and SASEGT. The CDR3 is CASSELMRTAFEINEKLFF. The CDR3 bases are TGTGCCAGCAGTGAACTCATGAGGACAGCCTTCGAGATAAATGAAAAACTGTTTTTT.

This chain links TRBV9 with TRBJ2-3, with D unresolved. The germline gives CDR1 SGDLS, CDR2 YYNGEE. The CDR3 length is 13 residues. Trimming cost V 0 bases and J 4 bases, with 6 bases left between them. As DNA, the CDR3 is TGTGCCAGCAGCGTAGAGACTGCAGATACGCAGTATTTT. The encoded protein is CASSVETADTQYF.

The chain recombines TRBV2 with TRBJ1-5; the D is unclear. The germline CDR1 and CDR2 sequences are SNHLY and FYNNEI. The CDR3 loop spans 15 amino acids. Trimming pared 0 bases from V and 6 bases from J, leaving 12 bases between. The CDR3 region is CASSEAATWGQPQHF. CDR3 in DNA: TGTGCCAGCAGTGAAGCGGCGACGTGGGGTCAGCCCCAGCATTTT.